This section outlines one TCR beta chain sequence together with its context. Per germline, CDR1 MDHEN and CDR2 SYDVKM. The CDR3 is 14 amino acids. V lost 2 bases, J lost 4 bases, and 11 bases lay in between. These data belong to a study of blood T cell repertoires in COVID-19. Sequenced by immunoSEQ multiplex PCR; TCRdb stores in-frame clones only, minus some. This table has 200,000 to 250,000 clones, 75% to 85% appearing once. The sequenced material came from peripheral blood. This TCR derives from a man between 50 and 59 years old with COVID-19, enrolled during active disease. This chain joins TRBV28 and TRBJ1-2; D might be TRBD1 (5 bases). The CDR3 is CASSLGEGIYGYTF. In DNA, the CDR3 is TGTGCCAGCAGTTTAGGGGAGGGGATCTATGGCTACACCTTC.